The T cell receptor beta chain under discussion was sequenced for a study of T cells in Graves' hyperthyroidism and ophthalmopathy. Losses at the gene ends were 5 bases for V and 4 bases for J; bases not matched to a gene: 7. The CDR3 has 13 residues. Per germline, CDR1 DFQATT and CDR2 SNEGSKA (reference sequence). No progression to ophthalmopathy during 18 months of follow-up defined stable disease. RNA transcripts yielded amplified TCR beta CDR3 regions. The primer set for the first-round RT-PCR of the TCR CDR3 was HTBI. Via MiXCR, TCRdb re-called the multiplex PCR reads, giving one row per CDR3 protein. This table has roughly 570,000 distinct CDR3 sequences, 15% to 19% appearing once.

Source material: blood. This clonotype was sampled from a woman aged 25 to 45 with Graves' hyperthyroidism. The chain uses TRBV20-1 and TRBJ1-2, with 7 bases aligning to TRBD1. Here the CDR3 reads CSASRGAPYGYTF. For the CDR3, the DNA is TGCAGTGCTTCCAGGGGGGCCCCCTATGGCTACACCTTC.